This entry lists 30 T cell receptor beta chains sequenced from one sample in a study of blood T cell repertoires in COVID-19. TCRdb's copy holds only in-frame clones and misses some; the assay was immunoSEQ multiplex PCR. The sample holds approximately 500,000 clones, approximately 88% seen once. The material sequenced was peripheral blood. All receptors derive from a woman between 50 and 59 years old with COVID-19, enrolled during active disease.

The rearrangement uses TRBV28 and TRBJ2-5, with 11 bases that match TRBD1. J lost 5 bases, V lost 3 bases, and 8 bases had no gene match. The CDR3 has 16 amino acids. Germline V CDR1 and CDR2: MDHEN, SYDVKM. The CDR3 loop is CASSFWDRGVGETQYF. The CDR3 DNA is TGTGCCAGCAGTTTCTGGGACAGGGGGGTCGGGGAGACCCAGTACTTC.

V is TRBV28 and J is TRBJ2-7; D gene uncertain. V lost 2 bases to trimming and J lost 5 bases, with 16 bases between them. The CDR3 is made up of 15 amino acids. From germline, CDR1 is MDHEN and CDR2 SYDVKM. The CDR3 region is CASSLRGSTLDEQYF. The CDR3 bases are TGTGCCAGCAGTTTACGAGGTAGCACGCTGGACGAGCAGTACTTC. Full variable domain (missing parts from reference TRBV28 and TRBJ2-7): DVKVTQSSRYLVKRTGEKVFLECVQDMDHENMFWYRQDPGLGLRLIYFSYDVKMKEKGDIPEGYSVSREKKERFSLILESASTNQTSMYLCASSLRGSTLDEQYFGPGTRLTVT.

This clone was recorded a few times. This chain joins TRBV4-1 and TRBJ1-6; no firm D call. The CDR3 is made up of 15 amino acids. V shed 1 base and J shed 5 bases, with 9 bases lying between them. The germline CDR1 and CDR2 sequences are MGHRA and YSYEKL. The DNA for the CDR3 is TGCGCCAGCAGCCAAGGTCACAGCCATAATTCACCCCTCCACTTT. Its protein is CASSQGHSHNSPLHF.

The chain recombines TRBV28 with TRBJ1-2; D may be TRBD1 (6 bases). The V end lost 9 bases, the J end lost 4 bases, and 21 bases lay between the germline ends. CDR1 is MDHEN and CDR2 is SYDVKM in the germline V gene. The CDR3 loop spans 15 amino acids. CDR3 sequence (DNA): TGTGCCAGTACGGACAGCAGCTCTGGGGGCTATGGCTACACCTTC. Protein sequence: CASTDSSSGGYGYTF.

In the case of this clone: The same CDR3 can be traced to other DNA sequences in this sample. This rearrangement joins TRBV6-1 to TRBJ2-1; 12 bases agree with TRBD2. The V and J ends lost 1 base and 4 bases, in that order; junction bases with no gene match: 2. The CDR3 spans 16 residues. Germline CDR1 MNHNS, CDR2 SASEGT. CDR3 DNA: TGTGCCAGCAGTGAAGGCCTAGCGGGGGGGTACAATGAGCAGTTCTTC. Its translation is CASSEGLAGGYNEQFF.

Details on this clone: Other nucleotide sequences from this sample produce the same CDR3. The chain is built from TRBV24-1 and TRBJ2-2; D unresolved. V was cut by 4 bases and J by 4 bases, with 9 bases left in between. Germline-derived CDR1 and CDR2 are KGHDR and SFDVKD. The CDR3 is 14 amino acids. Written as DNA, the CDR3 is TGTGCCACCAGTGACCCCGGTTCCACCGGGGAGCTGTTTTTT. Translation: CATSDPGSTGELFF.

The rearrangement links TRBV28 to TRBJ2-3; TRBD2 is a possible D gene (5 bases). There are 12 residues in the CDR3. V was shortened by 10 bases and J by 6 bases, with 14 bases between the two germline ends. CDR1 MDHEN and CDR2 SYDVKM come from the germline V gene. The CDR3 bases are TGTGCCACGTACCTATCGGGGGATACGCAGTATTTT. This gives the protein CATYLSGDTQYF.

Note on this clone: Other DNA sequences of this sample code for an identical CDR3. The CDR3 sequence: CASSLGQGTTEAFF. The CDR3 coding sequence is TGCGCCAGCAGCTTGGGACAGGGTACCACTGAAGCTTTCTTT. J is TRBJ1-1 and V is TRBV5-1; 7 bases agree with TRBD1. This CDR3 region has 14 residues. In germline, CDR1 is SGHRS, CDR2 YFSETQ. V shed 0 bases, J shed 4 bases, and the junction held 3 bases outside the gene matches.

In nucleotides, the CDR3 is TGTGCCTGGGAAATAGGACAGGGGAATTCACCCCTCCACTTT. Translated: CAWEIGQGNSPLHF. V is TRBV30 and J is TRBJ1-6, with TRBD1 matching over 9 bases. V shed 5 bases and J 7 bases; nucleotides not matched to a gene: 6. CDR1 and CDR2 from the germline V gene are GTSNPN and SVGIG (reference sequence). The length of the CDR3 is 14 residues.

The CDR3 region has the DNA TGTGCCAGCAGCTTCCGGGACAGGGGGAGAGTCGAGCAGTACTTC. It codes for CASSFRDRGRVEQYF. The gene calls are TRBV7-3 and TRBJ2-7, with 11 nucleotides matching TRBD1. CDR3 length: 15 amino acids. V was pared by 3 bases and J by 6 bases, with 7 bases of the junction left unmatched. Germline V gene sequence: CDR1 SGHTA, CDR2 FQGTGA. The full variable domain, rest sourced from reference TRBV7-3 and TRBJ2-7, is GAGVSQTPSNKVTEKGKYVELRCDPISGHTALYWYRQSLGQGPEFLIYFQGTGAADDSGLPNDRFFAVRPEGSVSTLKIQRTERGDSAVYLCASSFRDRGRVEQYFGPGTRLTVT.

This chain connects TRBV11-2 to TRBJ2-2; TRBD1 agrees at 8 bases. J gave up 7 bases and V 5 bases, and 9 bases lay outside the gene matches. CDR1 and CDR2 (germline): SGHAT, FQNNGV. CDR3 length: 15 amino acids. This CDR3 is CASSLQGADFGELFF. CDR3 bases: TGTGCCAGCAGCCTTCAGGGGGCAGATTTCGGGGAGCTGTTTTTT. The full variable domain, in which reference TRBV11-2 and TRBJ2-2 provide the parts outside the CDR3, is EAGVAQSPRYKIIEKRQSVAFWCNPISGHATLYWYQQILGQGPKLLIQFQNNGVVDDSQLPKDRFSAERLKGVDSTLKIQPAKLEDSAVYLCASSLQGADFGELFFGEGSRLTVL.

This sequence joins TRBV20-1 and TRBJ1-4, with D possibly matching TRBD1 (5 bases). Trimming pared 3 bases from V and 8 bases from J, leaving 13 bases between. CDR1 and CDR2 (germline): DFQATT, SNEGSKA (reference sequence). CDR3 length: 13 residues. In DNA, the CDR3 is TGCAGTGCTAGTGGCAGGGTTGGGGAAAAACTGTTTTTT. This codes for CSASGRVGEKLFF.

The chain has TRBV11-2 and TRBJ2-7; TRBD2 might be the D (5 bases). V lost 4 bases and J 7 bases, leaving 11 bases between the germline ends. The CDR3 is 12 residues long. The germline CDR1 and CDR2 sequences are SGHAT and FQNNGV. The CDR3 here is CASSYDSGEQYF. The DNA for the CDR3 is TGTGCCAGCAGCTACGACTCGGGGGAGCAGTACTTC.

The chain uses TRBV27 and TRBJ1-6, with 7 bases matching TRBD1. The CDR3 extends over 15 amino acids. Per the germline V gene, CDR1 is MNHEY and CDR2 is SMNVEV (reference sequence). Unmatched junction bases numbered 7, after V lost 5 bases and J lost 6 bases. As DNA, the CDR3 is TGTGCCAGCAGTCTCTGGCACAGGGGTAATTCACCCCTCCACTTT. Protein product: CASSLWHRGNSPLHF.

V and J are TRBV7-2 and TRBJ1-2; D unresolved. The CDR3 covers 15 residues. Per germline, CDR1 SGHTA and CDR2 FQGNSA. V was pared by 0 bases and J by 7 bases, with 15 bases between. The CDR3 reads CASSLASGSRSGYTF. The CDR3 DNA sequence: TGTGCCAGCAGCTTAGCGTCGGGTTCTCGTTCTGGCTACACCTTC. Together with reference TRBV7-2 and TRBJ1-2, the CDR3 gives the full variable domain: GAGVSQSPSNKVTEKGKDVELRCDPISGHTALYWYRQSLGQGLEFLIYFQGNSAPDKSGLPSDRFSAERTGGSVSTLTIQRTQQEDSAVYLCASSLASGSRSGYTFGSGTRLTVV.

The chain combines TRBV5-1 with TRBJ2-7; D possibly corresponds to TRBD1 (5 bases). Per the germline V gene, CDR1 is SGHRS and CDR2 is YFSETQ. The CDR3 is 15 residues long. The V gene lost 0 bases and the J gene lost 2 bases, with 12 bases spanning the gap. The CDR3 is CASSLGSPRAYEQYF. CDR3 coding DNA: TGCGCCAGCAGCTTGGGGTCTCCCAGGGCCTACGAGCAGTACTTC.

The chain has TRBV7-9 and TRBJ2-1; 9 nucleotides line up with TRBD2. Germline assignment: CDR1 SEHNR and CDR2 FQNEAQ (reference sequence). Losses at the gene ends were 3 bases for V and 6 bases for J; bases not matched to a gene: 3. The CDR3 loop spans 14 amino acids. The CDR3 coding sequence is TGTGCCAGCAGCTTCGGCGGGGGGGCCAATGAGCAGTTCTTC. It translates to CASSFGGGANEQFF.

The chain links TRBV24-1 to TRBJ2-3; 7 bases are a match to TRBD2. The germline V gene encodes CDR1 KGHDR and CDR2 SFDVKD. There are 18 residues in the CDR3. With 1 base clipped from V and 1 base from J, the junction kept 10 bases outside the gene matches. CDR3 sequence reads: CATSDFPGTTVGTDTQYF. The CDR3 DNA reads TGTGCCACCAGTGATTTCCCCGGGACTACCGTCGGCACAGATACGCAGTATTTT.

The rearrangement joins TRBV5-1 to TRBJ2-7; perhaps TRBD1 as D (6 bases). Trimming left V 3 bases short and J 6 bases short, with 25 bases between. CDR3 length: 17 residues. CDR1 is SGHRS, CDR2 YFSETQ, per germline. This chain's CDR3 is CASSSRGGGTGQLEQYF. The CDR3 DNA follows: TGCGCCAGCAGCTCCCGAGGGGGTGGGACGGGTCAGCTCGAGCAGTACTTC.

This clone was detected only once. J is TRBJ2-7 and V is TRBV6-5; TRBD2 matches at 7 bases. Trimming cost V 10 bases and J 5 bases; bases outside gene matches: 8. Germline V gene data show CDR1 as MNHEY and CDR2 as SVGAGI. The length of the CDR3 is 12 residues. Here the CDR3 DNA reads TGTGCCACTAGCTGGGGGGGGGACGAGCAGTACTTC. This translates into CATSWGGDEQYF.

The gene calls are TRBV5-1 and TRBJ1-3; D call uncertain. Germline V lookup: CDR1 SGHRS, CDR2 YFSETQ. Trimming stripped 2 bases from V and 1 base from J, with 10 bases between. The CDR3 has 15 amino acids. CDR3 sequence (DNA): TGCGCCAGCAGCTTCTTCGGTGCATCTGGAAACACCATATATTTT. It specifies CASSFFGASGNTIYF. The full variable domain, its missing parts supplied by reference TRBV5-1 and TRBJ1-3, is KAGVTQTPRYLIKTRGQQVTLSCSPISGHRSVSWYQQTPGQGLQFLFEYFSETQRNKGNFPGRFSGRQFSNSRSEMNVSTLELGDSALYLCASSFFGASGNTIYFGEGSWLTVV.

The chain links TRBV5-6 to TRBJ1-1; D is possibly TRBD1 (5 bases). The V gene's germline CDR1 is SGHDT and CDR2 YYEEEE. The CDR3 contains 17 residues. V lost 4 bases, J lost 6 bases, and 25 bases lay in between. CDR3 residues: CASSAWRDLMGGAEAFF. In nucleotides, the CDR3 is TGTGCCAGCAGCGCTTGGCGGGACCTGATGGGAGGGGCTGAAGCTTTCTTT.

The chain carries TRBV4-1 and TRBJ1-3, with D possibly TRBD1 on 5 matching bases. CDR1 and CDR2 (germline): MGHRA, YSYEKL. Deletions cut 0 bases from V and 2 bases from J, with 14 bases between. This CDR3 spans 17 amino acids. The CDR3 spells CASSQEPVARAGNTIYF. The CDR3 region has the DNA TGCGCCAGCAGCCAAGAACCCGTCGCCAGGGCTGGAAACACCATATATTTT.

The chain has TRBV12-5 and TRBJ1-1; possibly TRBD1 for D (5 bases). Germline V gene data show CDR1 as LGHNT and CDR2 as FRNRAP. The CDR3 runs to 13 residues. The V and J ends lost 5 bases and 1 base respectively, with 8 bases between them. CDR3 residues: CASGRQRNTEAFF. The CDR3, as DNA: TGTGCTAGTGGTCGACAGAGGAACACTGAAGCTTTCTTT.

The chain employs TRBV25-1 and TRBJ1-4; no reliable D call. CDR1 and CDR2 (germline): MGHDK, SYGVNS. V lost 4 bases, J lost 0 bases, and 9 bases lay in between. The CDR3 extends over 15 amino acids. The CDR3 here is CASSVGTATNEKLFF. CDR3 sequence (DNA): TGTGCCAGCAGTGTTGGAACAGCAACTAATGAAAAACTGTTTTTT.

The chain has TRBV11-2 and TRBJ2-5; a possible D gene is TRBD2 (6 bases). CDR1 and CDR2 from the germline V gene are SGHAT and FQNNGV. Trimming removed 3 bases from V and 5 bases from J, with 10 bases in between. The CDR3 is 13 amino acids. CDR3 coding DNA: TGTGCCAGCAGCTTCTGGGGGAGGGAGACCCAGTACTTC. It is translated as CASSFWGRETQYF.

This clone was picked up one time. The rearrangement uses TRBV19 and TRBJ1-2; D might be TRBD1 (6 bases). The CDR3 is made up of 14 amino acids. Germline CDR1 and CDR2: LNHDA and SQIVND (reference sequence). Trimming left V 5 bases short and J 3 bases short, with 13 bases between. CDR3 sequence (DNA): TGTGCCAGTAGTCACCGGGACATCGACTATGGCTACACCTTC. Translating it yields CASSHRDIDYGYTF.

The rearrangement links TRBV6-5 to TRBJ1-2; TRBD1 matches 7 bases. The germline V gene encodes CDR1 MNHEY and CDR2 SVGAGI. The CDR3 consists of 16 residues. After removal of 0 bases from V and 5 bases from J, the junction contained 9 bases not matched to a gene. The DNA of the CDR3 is TGTGCCAGCAGTTACTCAGGGGGACAGATCGCTTATGGCTACACCTTC. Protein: CASSYSGGQIAYGYTF.

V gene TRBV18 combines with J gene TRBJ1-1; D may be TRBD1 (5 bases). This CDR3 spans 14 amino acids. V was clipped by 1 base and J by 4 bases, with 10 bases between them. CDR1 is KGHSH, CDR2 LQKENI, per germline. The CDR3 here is CASSPQGMSTEAFF. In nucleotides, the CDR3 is TGTGCCAGCTCACCACAGGGGATGAGCACTGAAGCTTTCTTT.

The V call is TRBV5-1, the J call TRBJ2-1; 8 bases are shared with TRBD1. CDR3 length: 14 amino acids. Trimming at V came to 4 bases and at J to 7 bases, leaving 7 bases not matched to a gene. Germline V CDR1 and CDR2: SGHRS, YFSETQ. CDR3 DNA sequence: TGCGCCAGCAGCCCTACAGGGGGATGGAATGAGCAGTTCTTC. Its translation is CASSPTGGWNEQFF.